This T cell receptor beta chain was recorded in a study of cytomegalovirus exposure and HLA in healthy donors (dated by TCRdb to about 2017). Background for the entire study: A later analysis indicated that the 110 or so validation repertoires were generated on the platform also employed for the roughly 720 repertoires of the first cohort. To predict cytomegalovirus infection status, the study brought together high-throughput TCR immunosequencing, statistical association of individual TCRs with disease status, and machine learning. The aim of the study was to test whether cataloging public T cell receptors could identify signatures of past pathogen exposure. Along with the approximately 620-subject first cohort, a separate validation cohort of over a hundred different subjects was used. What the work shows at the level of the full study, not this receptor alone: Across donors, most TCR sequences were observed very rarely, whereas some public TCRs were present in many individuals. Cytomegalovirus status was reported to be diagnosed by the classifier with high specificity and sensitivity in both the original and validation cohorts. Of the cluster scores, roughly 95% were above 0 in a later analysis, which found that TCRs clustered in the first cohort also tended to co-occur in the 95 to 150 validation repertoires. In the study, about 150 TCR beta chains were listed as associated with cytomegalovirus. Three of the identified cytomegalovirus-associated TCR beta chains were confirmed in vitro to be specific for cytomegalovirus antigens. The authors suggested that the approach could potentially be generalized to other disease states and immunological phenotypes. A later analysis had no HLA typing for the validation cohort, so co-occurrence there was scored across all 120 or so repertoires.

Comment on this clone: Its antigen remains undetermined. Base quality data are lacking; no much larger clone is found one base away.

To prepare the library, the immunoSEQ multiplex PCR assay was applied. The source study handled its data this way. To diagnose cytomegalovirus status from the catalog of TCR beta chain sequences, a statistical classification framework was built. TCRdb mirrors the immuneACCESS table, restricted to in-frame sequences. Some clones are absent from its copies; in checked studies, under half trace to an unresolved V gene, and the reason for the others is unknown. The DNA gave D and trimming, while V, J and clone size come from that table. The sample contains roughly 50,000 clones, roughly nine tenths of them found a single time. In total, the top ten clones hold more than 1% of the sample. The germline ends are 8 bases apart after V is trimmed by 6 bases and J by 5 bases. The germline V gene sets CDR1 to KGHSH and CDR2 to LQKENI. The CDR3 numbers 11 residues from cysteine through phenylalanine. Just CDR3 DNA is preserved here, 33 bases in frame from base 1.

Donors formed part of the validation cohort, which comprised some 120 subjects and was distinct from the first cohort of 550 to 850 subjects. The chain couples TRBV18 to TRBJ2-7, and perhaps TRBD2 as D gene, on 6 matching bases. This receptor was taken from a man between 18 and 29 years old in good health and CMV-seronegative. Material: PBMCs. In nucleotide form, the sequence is TGTGCCAGCTCGCGGGATAACGAGCAGTACTTC. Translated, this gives CASSRDNEQYF. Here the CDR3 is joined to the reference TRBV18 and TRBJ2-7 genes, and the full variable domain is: NAGVMQNPRHLVRRRGQEARLRCSPMKGHSHVYWYRQLPEEGLKFMVYLQKENIIDESGMPKERFSAEFPKEGPSILRIQQVVRGDSAAYFCASSRDNEQYFGPGTRLTVT.